This T cell receptor beta chain is drawn from a study of PD-1 blockade in mismatch repair-deficient tumors. Study-wide context: All were previously treated, progressing patients with about twelve mismatch repair-deficient cancer types. General study findings and limits: After pembrolizumab, tumor-resident clones rose rapidly, then generally contracted before radiologic responses.

TCRdb's table, derived via immunoSEQ multiplex PCR, lists solely in-frame clones and lacks some. The sample shows some 130,000 clones, about 90% of them seen only once. CDR1 is LNHDA, CDR2 SQIVND, per germline (reference sequence). The V end was cut by 1 base, the J end by 5 bases, with 9 bases between. The CDR3 consists of 14 residues. Mismatch repair deficiency was confirmed in all patients, by PCR or immunohistochemistry. TCR sequencing covered a few patients who responded to pembrolizumab. With regard to this clone: Its antigen is unknown.

The chain is built from TRBV19 and TRBJ2-1; possible D gene TRBD2, 5 bases. The TCR was taken from an adult with mismatch repair-deficient cancer. The source material was peripheral blood, sampled just under 74 weeks after starting pembrolizumab. Here the CDR3 DNA reads TGTGCCAGTAGTATAGCCGGGATAGACAATGAGCAGTTCTTC. Translated, it gives CASSIAGIDNEQFF.